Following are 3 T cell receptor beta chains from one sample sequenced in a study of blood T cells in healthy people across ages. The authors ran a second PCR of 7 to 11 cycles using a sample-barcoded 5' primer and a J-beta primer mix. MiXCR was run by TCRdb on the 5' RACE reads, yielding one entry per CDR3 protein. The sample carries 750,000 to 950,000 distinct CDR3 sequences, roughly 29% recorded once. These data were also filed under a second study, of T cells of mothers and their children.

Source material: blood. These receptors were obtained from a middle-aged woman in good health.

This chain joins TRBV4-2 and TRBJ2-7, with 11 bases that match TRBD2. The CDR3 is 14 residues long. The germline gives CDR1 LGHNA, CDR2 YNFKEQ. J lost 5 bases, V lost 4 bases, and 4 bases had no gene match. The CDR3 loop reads CASSRPGLADEQYF. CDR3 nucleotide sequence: TGTGCCAGCAGCCGACCGGGACTAGCGGACGAGCAGTACTTC.

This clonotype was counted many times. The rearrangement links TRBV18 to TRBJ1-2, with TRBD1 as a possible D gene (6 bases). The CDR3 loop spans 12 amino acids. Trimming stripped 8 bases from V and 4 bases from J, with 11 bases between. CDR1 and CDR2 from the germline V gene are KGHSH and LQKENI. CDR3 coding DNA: TGTGCCAGCGCAGGGGCCGGCTATGGCTACACCTTC. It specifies CASAGAGYGYTF.

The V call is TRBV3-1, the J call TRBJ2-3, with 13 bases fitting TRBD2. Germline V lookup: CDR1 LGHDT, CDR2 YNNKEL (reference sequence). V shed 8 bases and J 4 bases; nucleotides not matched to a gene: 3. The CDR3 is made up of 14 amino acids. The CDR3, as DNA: TGTGCCAGCCGGACTAGCGGGGGTGCAGATACGCAGTATTTT. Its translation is CASRTSGGADTQYF.